These T cell receptor beta chains were read from a single sample in a study of cytomegalovirus exposure and HLA in healthy donors. Sequencing was performed with immunoSEQ multiplex PCR; in TCRdb, only in-frame clones are kept and a portion is missing. The sample lists fewer than 250,000 clones, roughly 80% occurring once. Sequenced sample: PBMCs. The source of these receptors is a man aged 40-50 years in good health and CMV-seropositive. The CDR3 runs from the conserved cysteine through the conserved F or W. D genes are given only for firm matches. Size is stated for part of the rows, as once, few or many counts, or as a class when the clone is expanded.

J,size,D,V,CDR3,DNA
TRBJ1-2,few,-,TRBV7-9,CASSLASLVRGYTF,TGTGCCAGCAGCTTAGCCTCCCTCGTGAGAGGCTACACCTTC
TRBJ1-3,-,-,TRBV9,CASSVEGGFSGNTIYF,TGTGCCAGCAGCGTAGAAGGAGGATTTTCTGGAAACACCATATATTTT
TRBJ2-1,-,TRBD2,TRBV9,CASSVLGGSSYNEQFF,TGTGCCAGCAGCGTACTCGGGGGGAGCTCCTACAATGAGCAGTTCTTC
TRBJ2-1,-,-,TRBV6-4,CASSDSHNNEQFF,TGTGCCAGCAGTGATTCCCACAACAATGAGCAGTTCTTC
TRBJ2-4,-,-,TRBV2,CASSDWLEVSKNIQYF,TGTGCCAGCAGTGACTGGCTAGAAGTCTCCAAAAACATTCAGTACTTC
TRBJ2-1,-,TRBD2,TRBV4-2,CASSQELLAGVGYEQFF,TGTGCCAGCAGCCAAGAGCTTCTTGCGGGAGTAGGCTATGAGCAGTTCTTC
TRBJ2-5,once,-,TRBV19,CASSGQLQETQYF,TGTGCCAGTAGCGGACAGCTCCAAGAGACCCAGTACTTC
TRBJ1-1,-,-,TRBV4-1,CASSQSGGTEAFF,TGCGCCAGCAGCCAATCGGGGGGTACTGAAGCTTTCTTT
TRBJ2-7,-,TRBD1,TRBV11-1,CASSYGTGLDEQYF,TGTGCCAGCAGCTACGGGACAGGGCTGGACGAGCAGTACTTC
TRBJ2-1,once,TRBD1,TRBV19,CASSLQGTEYNEQFF,TGTGCCAGTAGCCTACAGGGGACCGAGTACAATGAGCAGTTCTTC
TRBJ1-3,-,-,TRBV11-2,CASSPRSDSGNTIYF,TGTGCCAGCAGCCCCCGGAGTGACTCTGGAAACACCATATATTTT
TRBJ2-7,-,TRBD2,TRBV2,CASSVVTSGYEQYF,TGTGCCAGCAGTGTGGTGACTAGCGGCTACGAGCAGTACTTC
TRBJ1-1,few,TRBD1,TRBV6-5,CASSSSRDRGAAFF,TGTGCCAGCAGTTCCTCCCGGGACAGGGGAGCGGCTTTCTTT
TRBJ2-1,-,TRBD2,TRBV11-3,CASSSLAGGANEQFF,TGTGCCAGCAGCTCGTTAGCGGGAGGTGCGAATGAGCAGTTCTTC
TRBJ2-1,-,-,TRBV7-6,CASSGRQAPTYNEQFF,TGTGCCAGCAGCGGTAGACAGGCCCCAACCTACAATGAGCAGTTCTTC
TRBJ1-4,-,-,TRBV5-6,CASSSLTHSNEKLFF,TGTGCCAGCAGCTCCCTTACTCATAGCAATGAAAAACTGTTTTTT
TRBJ1-5,-,TRBD1,TRBV9,CASSVDGDRDQPQHF,TGTGCCAGCAGCGTAGATGGGGACAGGGATCAGCCCCAGCATTTT
TRBJ2-1,-,-,TRBV14,CASSQGLPGYNEQFF,TGTGCCAGCAGCCAAGGACTCCCGGGTTACAATGAGCAGTTCTTC
TRBJ2-7,-,TRBD2,TRBV7-6,CASSPLAGGSSYEQYF,TGTGCCAGCAGCCCACTAGCGGGGGGGAGCTCCTACGAGCAGTACTTC
TRBJ1-5,-,-,TRBV5-1,CASGGGSNQPQHF,TGCGCCAGCGGGGGGGGCAGCAATCAGCCCCAGCATTTT
TRBJ1-4,-,-,TRBV5-6,CASSAQVLMGEKLFF,TGTGCCAGCAGCGCACAGGTGTTGATGGGTGAAAAACTGTTTTTT
TRBJ2-3,-,-,TRBV5-1,CASSGGGVMTDTQYF,TGCGCCAGCAGCGGAGGGGGGGTTATGACAGATACGCAGTATTTT
TRBJ1-2,-,TRBD1,TRBV5-5,CASSWAGQGNIGYTF,TGTGCCAGCAGCTGGGCCGGACAGGGAAACATTGGCTACACCTTC
TRBJ2-1,once,TRBD2,TRBV18,CASSPVAGLADNEQFF,TGTGCCAGCTCACCAGTGGCTGGGCTAGCGGACAATGAGCAGTTCTTC
TRBJ1-2,-,-,TRBV6-6,CASSPTGDYGYTF,TGTGCCAGCAGCCCGACCGGGGACTATGGCTACACCTTC
TRBJ1-2,few,TRBD1,TRBV29-1,CSVTKTGVVDGYTF,TGCAGCGTGACAAAAACAGGGGTTGTGGATGGCTACACCTTC
TRBJ1-5,-,TRBD1,TRBV28,CASSPDRRRGDQPQHF,TGTGCCAGCAGTCCGGACAGGAGGCGTGGGGATCAGCCCCAGCATTTT
TRBJ2-2,-,TRBD2,TRBV11-3,CASSLVFLAGAGGGSGELFF,TGTGCCAGCAGCTTAGTTTTTCTAGCGGGAGCCGGGGGAGGTTCCGGAGAGCTGTTTTTT
TRBJ1-4,-,-,TRBV11-2,CASSSTGIEKLFF,TGTGCCAGCAGCTCCACAGGGATTGAAAAACTGTTTTTT
TRBJ1-2,-,TRBD1,TRBV10-3,CAIRGDSNYGYTF,TGTGCCATCAGGGGGGACAGCAACTATGGCTACACCTTC
TRBJ2-1,-,TRBD1,TRBV2,CASRAGGNEQFF,TGTGCCAGCAGGGCAGGGGGCAATGAGCAGTTCTTC
TRBJ1-2,once,-,TRBV5-6,CASSLSGYGYTF,TGTGCCAGCAGCTTATCGGGCTATGGCTACACCTTC